The 5 T cell receptor beta chains given below trace back to one sample, sequenced in a study of shared clonotypes between healthy human individuals. The table came from immunoSEQ multiplex PCR; TCRdb's copy has only in-frame clones and leaves some out. The repertoire consists of more than 550,000 clones, with roughly two thirds occurring once and the leading ten covering approximately 1.7%. Specimen: memory CD4+ T cells sorted from blood. Subset indicated: CD45RA-negative fraction. These receptors were taken from a woman younger than 45 in good health.

A remark on this clone: Other DNA variants within this sample encode the same CDR3. The CDR3 region has the DNA TGTGCCAGCAGTCTCTGGGCAGAAGAGACCCAGTACTTC. It translates to CASSLWAEETQYF. V is TRBV28 and J is TRBJ2-5; no definite D call. V lost 5 bases and J 3 bases, leaving 10 bases between the germline ends. Germline V lookup: CDR1 MDHEN, CDR2 SYDVKM. This CDR3 has 13 residues.

The chain recombines TRBV6-5 with TRBJ2-7; D remains ambiguous. The CDR3 totals 14 residues. Germline assignment: CDR1 MNHEY and CDR2 SVGAGI. V was clipped by 6 bases and J by 1 base, with 13 bases between them. The CDR3 loop reads CASSRDAQSYEQYF. CDR3 bases: TGTGCCAGCAGCCGAGACGCACAGTCCTACGAGCAGTACTTC.

V and J are TRBV28 and TRBJ2-1, with 7 bases that match TRBD1. The germline V gene has CDR1 MDHEN and CDR2 SYDVKM. V lost 2 bases to trimming and J lost 7 bases; unmatched junction nucleotides: 8. The CDR3 contains 15 residues. CDR3: CASSLTTGMVNEQFF. In DNA form, the CDR3 reads TGTGCCAGCAGTTTAACGACAGGGATGGTAAATGAGCAGTTCTTC.

The J gene is TRBJ2-7, the V gene TRBV6-6, with D possibly being TRBD2 (6 bases). Trimming took 7 bases from V and 3 from J, leaving 10 bases between them. CDR3 length: 12 amino acids. Germline V gene data show CDR1 as MNHNY and CDR2 as SVGAGI (reference sequence). The CDR3 region is CASNSEGYEQYF. DNA of the CDR3: TGTGCCAGCAACTCGGAGGGCTACGAGCAGTACTTC.

A remark on this clone: This clone may be a read error of a much larger clone one base away. This specimen includes other DNA sequences encoding the same CDR3. The chain has TRBV5-1 and TRBJ2-5; 8 nucleotides agree with TRBD2. In germline, CDR1 is SGHRS, CDR2 YFSETQ. The CDR3 covers 14 residues. V lost 0 bases, J lost 5 bases, and 3 bases stayed unmatched. The CDR3 loop is CASSLGAGEETQYF. CDR3 coding DNA: TGCGCCAGCAGCTTGGGAGCGGGAGAGGAGACCCAGTACTTC.